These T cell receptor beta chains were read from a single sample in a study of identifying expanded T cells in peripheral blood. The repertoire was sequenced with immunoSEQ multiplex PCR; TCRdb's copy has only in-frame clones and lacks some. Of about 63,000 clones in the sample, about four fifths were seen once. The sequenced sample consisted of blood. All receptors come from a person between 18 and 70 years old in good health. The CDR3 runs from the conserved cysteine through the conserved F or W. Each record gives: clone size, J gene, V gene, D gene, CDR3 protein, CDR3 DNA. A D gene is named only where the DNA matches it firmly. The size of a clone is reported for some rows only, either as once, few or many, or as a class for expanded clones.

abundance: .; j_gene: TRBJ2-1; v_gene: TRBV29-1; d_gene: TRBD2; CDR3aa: CSAPGLGYNEQFF; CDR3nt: TGCAGCGCTCCGGGACTAGGTTACAATGAGCAGTTCTTC
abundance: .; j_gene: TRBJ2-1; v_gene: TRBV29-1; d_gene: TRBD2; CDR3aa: CSVLSLAGGTYNEQFF; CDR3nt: TGCAGCGTTCTTTCACTAGCGGGGGGCACCTACAATGAGCAGTTCTTC
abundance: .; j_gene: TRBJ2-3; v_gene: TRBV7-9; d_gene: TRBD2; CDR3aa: CASRSKTPSGRQYF; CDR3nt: TGTGCCAGCAGGTCTAAAACACCTAGCGGGAGGCAGTATTTT
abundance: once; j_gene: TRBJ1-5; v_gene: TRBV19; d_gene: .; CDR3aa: CASSYTGTGPNQPQHF; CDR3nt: TGTGCCAGTAGCTATACCGGGACTGGGCCCAATCAGCCCCAGCATTTT
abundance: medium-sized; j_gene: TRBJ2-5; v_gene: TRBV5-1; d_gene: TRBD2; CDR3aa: CASSLAGSQETQYF; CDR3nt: TGCGCCAGCAGCCTAGCGGGGAGTCAAGAGACCCAGTACTTC
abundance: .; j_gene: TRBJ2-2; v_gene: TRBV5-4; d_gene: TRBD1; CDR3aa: CASSWGPGTGGGELFF; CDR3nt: TGTGCCAGCAGCTGGGGACCGGGCACAGGGGGTGGGGAGCTGTTTTTT
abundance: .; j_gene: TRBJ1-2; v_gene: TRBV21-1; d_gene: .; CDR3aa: CASSNFPPGRLHYGYTF; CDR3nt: TGTGCCAGCAGCAATTTTCCCCCGGGGCGACTCCATTATGGCTACACCTTC
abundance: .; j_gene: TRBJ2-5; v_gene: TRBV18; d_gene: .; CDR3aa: CASSPYTGTKETQYF; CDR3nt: TGTGCCAGCTCACCTTATACCGGGACGAAAGAGACCCAGTACTTC
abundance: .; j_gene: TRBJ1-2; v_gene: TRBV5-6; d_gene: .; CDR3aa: CATLRSGKDYGYTF; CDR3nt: TGTGCCACCTTGCGATCAGGGAAGGACTATGGCTACACCTTC
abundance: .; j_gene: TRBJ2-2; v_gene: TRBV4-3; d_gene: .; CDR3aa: CASSQDPQGLAGELFF; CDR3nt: TGCGCCAGCAGCCAAGATCCTCAGGGTTTGGCCGGGGAGCTGTTTTTT
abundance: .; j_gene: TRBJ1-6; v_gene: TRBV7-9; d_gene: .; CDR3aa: CASSSQTSPLHF; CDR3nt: TGTGCCAGCAGCTCTCAGACTTCACCCCTCCACTTT
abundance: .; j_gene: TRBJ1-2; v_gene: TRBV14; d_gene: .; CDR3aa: CASSQGQGHGYTF; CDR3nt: TGTGCCAGCAGCCAAGGGCAGGGTCATGGCTACACCTTC
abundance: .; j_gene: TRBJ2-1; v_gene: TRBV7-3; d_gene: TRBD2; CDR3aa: CASSLPGLAGGHNEQFF; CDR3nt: TGTGCCAGCAGCCTCCCCGGACTAGCGGGGGGTCACAATGAGCAGTTCTTC
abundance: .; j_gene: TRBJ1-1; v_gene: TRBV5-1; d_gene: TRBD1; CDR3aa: CASSLVGQGATEAFF; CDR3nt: TGCGCCAGCAGCTTGGTAGGGCAGGGGGCGACTGAAGCTTTCTTT
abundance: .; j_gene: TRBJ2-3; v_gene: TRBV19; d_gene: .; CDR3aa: CASSIGRGPADTQYF; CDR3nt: TGTGCCAGTAGTATAGGTAGAGGGCCCGCAGATACGCAGTATTTT
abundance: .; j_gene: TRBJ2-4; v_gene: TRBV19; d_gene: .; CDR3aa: CASSQANIQYF; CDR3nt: TGTGCCAGTAGTCAGGCAAACATTCAGTACTTC
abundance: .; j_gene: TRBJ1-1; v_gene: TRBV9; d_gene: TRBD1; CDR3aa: CASSTEGAGMGTEAFF; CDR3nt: TGTGCCAGCAGCACCGAGGGGGCCGGGATGGGCACTGAAGCTTTCTTT
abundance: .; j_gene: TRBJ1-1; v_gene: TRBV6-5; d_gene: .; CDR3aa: CASSREGHRGAEAFF; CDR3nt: TGTGCCAGCAGTCGCGAGGGACACCGGGGCGCTGAAGCTTTCTTT
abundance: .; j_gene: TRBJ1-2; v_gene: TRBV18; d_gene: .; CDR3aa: CASSETSGGYGYTF; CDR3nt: TGTGCCAGCTCCGAAACTTCGGGAGGGTATGGCTACACCTTC
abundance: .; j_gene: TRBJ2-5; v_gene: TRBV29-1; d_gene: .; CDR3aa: CSVLAETQYF; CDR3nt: TGCAGCGTTCTTGCAGAGACCCAGTACTTC
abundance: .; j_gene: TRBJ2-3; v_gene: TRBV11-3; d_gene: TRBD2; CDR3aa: CASGTRRAGVNTDTQYF; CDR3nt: TGTGCCAGCGGGACCCGAAGAGCGGGAGTGAACACAGATACGCAGTATTTT
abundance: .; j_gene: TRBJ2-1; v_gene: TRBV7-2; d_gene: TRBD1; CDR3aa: CASSFTGGREQFF; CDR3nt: TGTGCCAGCAGCTTTACAGGGGGCCGGGAGCAGTTCTTC
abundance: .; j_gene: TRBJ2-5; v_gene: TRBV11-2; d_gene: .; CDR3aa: CASSIIRGTQETQYF; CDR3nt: TGTGCCAGCAGCATTATTAGGGGAACCCAAGAGACCCAGTACTTC
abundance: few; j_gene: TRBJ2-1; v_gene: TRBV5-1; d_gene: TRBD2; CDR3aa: CASSPGLAVPNEQFF; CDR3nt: TGCGCCAGCAGCCCGGGACTAGCGGTACCTAATGAGCAGTTCTTC
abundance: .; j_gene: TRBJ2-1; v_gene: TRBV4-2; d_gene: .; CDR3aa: CASSQGLGGAKDEQFF; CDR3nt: TGTGCCAGCAGCCAAGGTCTCGGAGGGGCAAAGGATGAGCAGTTCTTC
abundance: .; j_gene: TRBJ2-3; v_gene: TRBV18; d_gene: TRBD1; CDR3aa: CASSPMGQYTDTQYF; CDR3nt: TGTGCCAGCTCACCAATGGGACAGTACACAGATACGCAGTATTTT
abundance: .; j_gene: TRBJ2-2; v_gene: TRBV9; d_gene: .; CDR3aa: CASSPGQPDANTGELFF; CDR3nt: TGTGCCAGCAGCCCCGGACAGCCAGACGCGAACACCGGGGAGCTGTTTTTT
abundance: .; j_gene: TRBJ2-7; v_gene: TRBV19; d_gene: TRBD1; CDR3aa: CASQDRARPYEQYF; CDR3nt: TGTGCCAGCCAGGACAGGGCAAGACCCTACGAGCAGTACTTC
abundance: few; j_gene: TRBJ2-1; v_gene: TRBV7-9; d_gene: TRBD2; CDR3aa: CASSRGLAGWEFF; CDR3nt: TGTGCCAGCAGCCGCGGACTAGCGGGGTGGGAGTTCTTC
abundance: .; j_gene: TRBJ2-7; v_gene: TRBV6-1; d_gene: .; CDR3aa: CASSHRSYEQYF; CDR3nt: TGTGCCAGCAGCCACAGGTCCTACGAGCAGTACTTC
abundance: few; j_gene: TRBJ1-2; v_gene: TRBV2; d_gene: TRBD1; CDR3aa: CASRPTGGYGYTF; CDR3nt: TGTGCCAGCAGGCCCACAGGGGGCTATGGCTACACCTTC
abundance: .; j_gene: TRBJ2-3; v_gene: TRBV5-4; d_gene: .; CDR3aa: CASSWSGSGADTQYF; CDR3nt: TGTGCCAGCAGTTGGAGCGGTTCCGGTGCAGATACGCAGTATTTT
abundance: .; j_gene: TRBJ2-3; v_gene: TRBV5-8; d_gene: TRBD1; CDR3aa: CASSSGQGRDTQYF; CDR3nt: TGTGCCAGCAGCTCGGGACAGGGAAGGGATACGCAGTATTTT